The 25 T cell receptor beta chains below come from one sample, sequenced in a study of cytomegalovirus exposure and HLA in healthy donors. Measured with immunoSEQ multiplex PCR; TCRdb has only the in-frame clones, and not every one. The sample records fewer than 300,000 clones, approximately 88% being singletons. The sample comprised PBMCs. The receptor source for this set is a woman aged 18-29 years in good health and CMV-seronegative.

The chain employs TRBV18 and TRBJ2-1; 7 bases are shared with TRBD2. In germline, CDR1 is KGHSH, CDR2 LQKENI. The CDR3 is 14 residues long. Germline trimming cut 1 base from V and 7 bases from J; bases unmatched to any gene: 4. CDR3 bases: TGTGCCAGCTCACCACGCGGGAGTTTGAATGAGCAGTTCTTC. Encoded protein: CASSPRGSLNEQFF.

The chain uses TRBV28 and TRBJ1-4; 8 bases line up with TRBD1. Per the germline V gene, CDR1 is MDHEN and CDR2 is SYDVKM. V gave up 7 bases and J gave up 6 bases; unmatched junction bases: 13. The CDR3 runs 16 residues. The DNA for the CDR3 is TGTGCCAGCATTGGGTCGGGGACAGGATTGTATGAAAAACTGTTTTTT. Translated: CASIGSGTGLYEKLFF.

The J gene is TRBJ1-5, the V gene TRBV7-8; D is possibly TRBD1 (5 bases). V lost 4 bases to trimming and J lost 5 bases, with 18 bases between them. CDR1 is SGHVS, CDR2 FQNEAQ, per germline. The CDR3 consists of 16 residues. The CDR3 bases are TGTGCCAGCAGCTCGGAGGGGCAGGGAGGGGATCAGCCCCAGCATTTT. It translates to CASSSEGQGGDQPQHF.

The chain is built from TRBV27 and TRBJ2-1; 9 nucleotides line up with TRBD1. The J segment lost 5 bases and the V segment lost 2 bases, leaving 7 bases of the junction unmatched. The CDR3 runs 16 residues. Germline V gene sequence: CDR1 MNHEY, CDR2 SMNVEV (reference sequence). CDR3 residues: CASSLLPGQGHNEQFF. The CDR3 coding sequence is TGTGCCAGCAGTTTACTCCCGGGACAGGGCCACAATGAGCAGTTCTTC.

The V gene is TRBV10-3, the J gene TRBJ2-1; D not certain. CDR3 length: 13 residues. Germline assignment: CDR1 ENHRY and CDR2 SYGVKD. The V end lost 7 bases, the J end lost 6 bases, and 13 bases lay between the germline ends. The CDR3 sequence is CAITSGSINEQFF. The CDR3 region has the DNA TGTGCCATCACCTCGGGTTCCATCAATGAGCAGTTCTTC.

The V gene is TRBV27, the J gene TRBJ2-7, with 7 bases identical to TRBD1. The CDR3 covers 14 residues. V gave up 4 bases and J gave up 2 bases; unmatched junction bases: 5. The germline V gene encodes CDR1 MNHEY and CDR2 SMNVEV (reference sequence). As DNA, the CDR3 is TGTGCCAGCAGTTCCCAGGGACAGCCCTACGAGCAGTACTTC. Protein: CASSSQGQPYEQYF.

This sequence joins TRBV10-3 and TRBJ2-7; TRBD1 matches at 8 bases. The germline V gene has CDR1 ENHRY and CDR2 SYGVKD. V shed 10 bases, J shed 7 bases, and the junction held 21 bases outside the gene matches. This CDR3 comprises 16 residues. For the CDR3, the DNA is TGTGCCACCCTATTGGAGAGACAGGGGAGGCCGGGGGAGCAGTACTTC. This codes for CATLLERQGRPGEQYF.

The chain couples TRBV12-5 to TRBJ1-1, with D tentatively TRBD1 (6 bases). From germline, CDR1 is LGHNT and CDR2 FRNRAP. V was pared by 6 bases and J by 1 base, with 6 bases between. The CDR3 runs to 12 residues. The CDR3 DNA reads TGTGCTAGTGGGACAGGGAACACTGAAGCTTTCTTT. Protein product: CASGTGNTEAFF.

This chain links TRBV28 with TRBJ2-7; 7 positions agree with TRBD2. Trimming at V came to 4 bases and at J to 0 bases, leaving 6 bases not matched to a gene. Germline V CDR1 and CDR2: MDHEN, SYDVKM. CDR3 length equals 15 residues. CDR3 protein: CASSSHSGYSYEQYF. The CDR3 DNA reads as TGTGCCAGCAGTTCTCATAGCGGGTACTCCTACGAGCAGTACTTC.

The rearrangement joins TRBV15 to TRBJ2-1, with no clear D. The CDR3 is made up of 12 amino acids. Germline lookup yields CDR1 LNHNV and CDR2 YYDKDF (reference sequence). V lost 8 bases and J 3 bases, leaving 8 bases between the germline ends. The CDR3 loop reads CATSTDYNEQFF. CDR3 bases: TGTGCCACCTCCACTGACTACAATGAGCAGTTCTTC.

The chain is built from TRBV5-4 and TRBJ1-3, with 7 bases aligning to TRBD1. The germline V gene encodes CDR1 SGHNT and CDR2 YYREEE (reference sequence). The J segment lost 2 bases and the V segment lost 3 bases, leaving 5 bases of the junction unmatched. This CDR3 is built from 15 residues. The CDR3 reads CASSSNTGAGNTIYF. The CDR3 bases are TGTGCCAGCAGCTCAAATACAGGGGCTGGAAACACCATATATTTT.

The chain joins TRBV11-3 to TRBJ2-7, with 12 positions matching TRBD1. Germline V gene data show CDR1 as SGHNT and CDR2 as YENEEA. The CDR3 extends over 14 amino acids. Unmatched junction bases numbered 3, after V lost 4 bases and J lost 5 bases. CDR3 loop: CASSSGTGGDEQYF. CDR3 bases: TGTGCCAGCAGCTCCGGGACAGGGGGCGACGAGCAGTACTTC.

The gene calls are TRBV28 and TRBJ1-5; D is unresolved. The CDR3 length is 12 residues. V lost 5 bases, J lost 11 bases, and 13 bases lay in between. Germline assignment: CDR1 MDHEN and CDR2 SYDVKM. The CDR3 DNA is TGTGCCAGCAGTCCCCAGGTAGTAGCCCAGCATTTT. Protein product: CASSPQVVAQHF.

The chain couples TRBV4-3 to TRBJ2-5; D is perhaps TRBD1 (6 bases). V shed 1 base and J shed 3 bases, with 6 bases lying between them. The CDR3 totals 13 residues. Germline assignment: CDR1 LGHNA and CDR2 YSLEER. CDR3 residues: CASSQGTEETQYF. The CDR3 nucleotides are TGCGCCAGCAGCCAAGGGACAGAAGAGACCCAGTACTTC.

The chain joins TRBV25-1 to TRBJ2-2, with TRBD2 matching 10 bases. The germline V gene encodes CDR1 MGHDK and CDR2 SYGVNS. Trimming took 3 bases from V and 5 from J; bases not matched to a gene: 9. This CDR3 has 17 residues. The CDR3 protein is CASSDFGTSVYTGELFF. The CDR3 region has the DNA TGTGCCAGCAGTGATTTTGGGACTAGCGTATATACCGGGGAGCTGTTTTTT.

This clone has just one count. The chain uses TRBV4-3 and TRBJ2-5; D gene uncertain. With 1 base removed from V and 1 base from J, the gap between germline ends came to 16 bases. The CDR3 is 17 residues long. CDR1 is LGHNA and CDR2 is YSLEER in the germline V gene. Here the CDR3 DNA reads TGCGCCAGCAGCCAAGTGGTCGGCGGTTACGCCCAAGAGACCCAGTACTTC. It codes for CASSQVVGGYAQETQYF.

V gene TRBV28 combines with J gene TRBJ2-1; D is possibly TRBD2 (5 bases). The CDR3 is 15 residues long. V lost 5 bases, J lost 10 bases, and 21 bases lay in between. The germline V gene encodes CDR1 MDHEN and CDR2 SYDVKM. CDR3 loop: CASSPPTTAANEQFF. The CDR3 DNA reads as TGTGCCAGCAGTCCACCCACCACAGCGGCTAACGAGCAGTTCTTC.

The V and J genes are TRBV5-6 and TRBJ2-3; no clear D gene. In germline, CDR1 is SGHDT, CDR2 YYEEEE. This CDR3 comprises 16 residues. V was pared by 4 bases and J by 5 bases, with 20 bases between. CDR3 residues: CASSAGPSKNLDTQYF. CDR3 coding DNA: TGTGCCAGCAGCGCTGGGCCTTCCAAGAACCTAGATACGCAGTATTTT.

The chain couples TRBV7-3 to TRBJ2-3; possibly TRBD1 for D (6 bases). Trimming took off 1 base at V and 1 base at J, with 12 bases between the two ends. CDR1 is SGHTA, CDR2 FQGTGA, per germline. The CDR3 loop spans 16 amino acids. CDR3 sequence: CASSLSEGDGTDTQYF. CDR3 nucleotide sequence: TGTGCCAGCAGCTTAAGTGAGGGGGACGGCACAGATACGCAGTATTTT.

The J gene is TRBJ2-3, the V gene TRBV12-5; 7 bases match TRBD2. CDR1 LGHNT and CDR2 FRNRAP come from the germline V gene. J was trimmed by 4 bases and V by 0 bases; bases with no gene match: 13. This CDR3 spans 18 amino acids. Here the CDR3 reads CASGLVPSGGGPADTQYF. In DNA form, the CDR3 reads TGTGCTAGTGGTTTGGTACCCTCTGGGGGAGGGCCGGCAGATACGCAGTATTTT.

Only one count was recorded for this clone. The chain uses TRBV11-2 and TRBJ1-3, with D perhaps matching TRBD1 (5 bases). The germline gives CDR1 SGHAT, CDR2 FQNNGV. With 4 bases removed from V and 0 bases from J, the gap between germline ends came to 19 bases. The CDR3 has 18 amino acids. For the CDR3, the DNA is TGTGCCAGCAGCTCCCCAGGGTTGGCATCATACTCTGGAAACACCATATATTTT. Amino acid sequence: CASSSPGLASYSGNTIYF.

The chain links TRBV2 to TRBJ1-2; 7 nucleotides align to TRBD1. V gave up 5 bases and J gave up 4 bases; unmatched junction bases: 7. The CDR3 sequence is 14 residues long. Germline CDR1 SNHLY, CDR2 FYNNEI. CDR3 region: CASSTDRVAYGYTF. CDR3 DNA: TGTGCCAGCAGTACTGACAGGGTGGCCTATGGCTACACCTTC.

The rearrangement links TRBV18 to TRBJ1-1, with 7 bases matching TRBD1. This CDR3 region has 14 residues. Germline V CDR1 and CDR2: KGHSH, LQKENI. The trim removed 4 bases at V and 3 bases at J, leaving 5 bases unmatched. This CDR3 reads CASSLTTGDTEAFF. DNA for the CDR3: TGTGCCAGCTCACTTACAACAGGGGACACTGAAGCTTTCTTT.

This clone was counted between two and nine times. The V and J genes are TRBV19 and TRBJ1-2, with TRBD1 identical over 12 bases. J was trimmed by 4 bases and V by 6 bases; bases with no gene match: 12. Germline lookup yields CDR1 LNHDA and CDR2 SQIVND (reference sequence). The CDR3 extends over 17 amino acids. The CDR3 reads CASSIGTGGASFYGYTF. The CDR3 DNA follows: TGTGCCAGTAGCATTGGGACAGGGGGCGCGTCTTTCTATGGCTACACCTTC.

The CDR3 region is CATSRDWEGADTQYF. In DNA form, the CDR3 reads TGTGCCACCAGCAGAGATTGGGAGGGCGCAGATACGCAGTATTTT. The chain links TRBV15 to TRBJ2-3, with 7 bases aligning to TRBD2. V shed 0 bases, J shed 4 bases, and the junction held 4 bases outside the gene matches. The CDR3 length is 15 residues. Germline CDR1 reads LNHNV; CDR2 reads YYDKDF (reference sequence).